This TCR beta chain was documented in a study of cytomegalovirus exposure and HLA in healthy donors. PCR involved 60 Vbeta and 13 Jbeta primers. Measured with immunoSEQ multiplex PCR; TCRdb has only the in-frame clones, and not every one. The sample gives some 110,000 clones, around 15% of which show up once; more than 0.65% is in the top ten. CDR3 length: 14 amino acids. From germline, CDR1 is SEHNR and CDR2 FQNEAQ (reference sequence). V was trimmed by 5 bases and J by 5 bases, leaving 16 bases between them. The TCR comes from a female donor in good health and CMV-seronegative. This chain joins TRBV7-9 and TRBJ2-7; D perhaps matches TRBD1 (7 bases). Sequenced input: PBMCs. The CDR3 coding sequence is TGTGCCAGCAGCCTCGGGAGACAGGGCCACGAGCAGTACTTC. It specifies CASSLGRQGHEQYF.